One T cell receptor beta chain is described in this entry. This entry belongs to a study of blood T cell repertoires in COVID-19. Looking at the study overall: Acute and convalescent COVID-19 specimens originated in the United States, Italy and Spain. From T cells, B-cell-depleted T cells, or PBMCs came the material, which was cDNA or gDNA.

Cohorts were determined from participant-reported clinical history. During the 2 weeks before they entered the study, exposed participants had met someone with a PCR-confirmed or clinician-diagnosed COVID-19 case. Assay used: immunoSEQ multiplex PCR; TCRdb lists only in-frame clones, some missing. The sample contains fewer than 250,000 clones, about nine tenths of which appear only once. This sequence was found in a man aged 45-65 years who had been exposed to COVID-19. The specimen was PBMCs or T cells enriched from blood (not recorded which).

The CDR3 coding sequence is TGTGCCAGCAGCCGTATTCGTCTGACAGGAGAAGTCCCACGCCCACTGAACACTGAAGCTTTCTTT. Translation gives CASSRIRLTGEVPRPLNTEAFF. This rearrangement joins TRBV7-8 to TRBJ1-1; possibly TRBD1 for D (6 bases). The CDR3 loop spans 22 amino acids. Germline CDR1 SGHVS, CDR2 FQNEAQ. Trimming pared 5 bases from V and 0 bases from J, leaving 34 bases between.